This section outlines one T cell receptor beta chain sequence together with its context. Its antigen is still unknown. This specimen comes from a study of T cell responses to AZD1222 COVID-19 vaccine. Study information: Second doses were pooled across both intervals (about 4 or about 12 weeks).

The repertoire was sequenced with immunoSEQ multiplex PCR; TCRdb's copy has only in-frame clones and lacks some. Among 75,000 to 100,000 clones, roughly nine tenths were seen once, and the ten largest hold about 26%. General observations from the study: Females outnumbered males among donors, who were mostly white British; clonal diversity was possibly underestimated. Spike-specific TCR breadth rose after two AZD1222 doses, and depth rose as well.

Germline V gene lookup returns CDR1 SQVTM and CDR2 ANQGSEA. Trimming took off 4 bases at V and 7 bases at J, with 5 bases between the two ends. The CDR3 loop spans 10 amino acids. The sequence came from an adult in good health. The sequencing used peripheral blood, collected on day 0 of AZD1222 vaccination. This chain connects TRBV29-1 to TRBJ2-1; D remains ambiguous. Written as DNA, the CDR3 is TGCAGCGTTGCCATAAATGAGCAGTTCTTC. This encodes CSVAINEQFF.